This T cell receptor beta chain emerged from a study of tumor-infiltrating lymphocytes in primary liver carcinoma. Looking at the study overall: Each sample had roughly 3.65 to 7.5 million productive TCRbeta reads regardless of tissue type.

Regarding this clonotype: As the CDR3 is not closed by the conserved phenylalanine or tryptophan, this likely results from a read error.

The researchers produced TCR beta cDNA from 450 to 600 ng total RNA with a constant-region primer. Library construction for TCR beta comprised three nested multiplex PCR rounds performed with slightly modified ARM-PCR. TCRdb used MiXCR to reprocess the multiplex PCR reads, holding one entry per CDR3 protein. Counted here are under 90,000 distinct CDR3 sequences, 72% occurring once; the ten biggest clones make up less than 20%. Scientists recovered RNA and DNA together from roughly 20-30 mg of unsorted bulk tissue. The sample was liver tumor tissue from sampling region 1. Subset described: tumor region T1, superior pole. The sequence came from a man aged 40-50 years with primary liver carcinoma and hepatitis B virus infection.

The CDR3 nucleotides read TGCGCCAGCAGTAGGGGCCGCTCTTACCAGTACTCC. Protein: CASSRGRSYQYS. The chain joins TRBV10-2 to TRBJ2-5; weak D call: TRBD1 (5 bases). From germline, CDR1 is WSHSY and CDR2 SAAADI. V gave up 5 bases and J gave up 10 bases, with 14 bases separating them. The CDR3 is made up of 12 amino acids.